A single sample is the source of the 20 T cell receptor beta chains below, sequenced in a study of tumor-infiltrating lymphocytes in primary liver carcinoma. From 450 to 550 ng total RNA, TCR beta cDNA was generated with a primer in the constant region. Slightly modified ARM-PCR, run as three nested multiplex PCR rounds, produced the TCR beta libraries. TRBV1-TRBV30 forward primers paired with a C-beta reverse primer were used in the first two PCR rounds, which ran approximately 10 cycles each. MiXCR, applied by TCRdb to the multiplex PCR reads, yields one record per CDR3 protein. Among around 79,000 distinct CDR3 sequences listed, roughly 69% were seen once. Between roughly 17 and 33 mg of unsorted bulk tissue served as the source from which RNA and DNA were co-extracted. What was sequenced was tumor-adjacent normal liver tissue. These receptors came from a middle-aged man with primary liver carcinoma and hepatitis B virus infection.

As for this clonotype: The CDR3 carries no conserved terminal phenylalanine or tryptophan, so it likely arises from a read error. This chain joins TRBV11-1 and TRBJ2-7, with D possibly matching TRBD2 (5 bases). CDR1 is SGHAT and CDR2 is FQDESV in the germline V gene (reference sequence). Between the trimmed V and J ends, which lost 3 bases and 7 bases, there was a span of 13 bases. CDR3 length equals 13 residues. This chain's CDR3 is CASSFLASTEQYS. The CDR3 bases are TGTGCCAGCAGCTTCCTAGCCTCTACGGAGCAGTACTCC.

This clonotype was seen a handful of times. An end of the junction does not agree with germline; a read error may underlie this. The chain carries TRBV5-1 and TRBJ2-5, with 8 bases fitting TRBD1. This CDR3 region has 13 residues. The V gene's germline CDR1 is SGHRS and CDR2 YFSETQ. Written as DNA, the CDR3 is TGCGCCAGCAGCTCAGGGGGCGGAGAGACCCGGTACTTC. Translating gives CASSSGGGETRYF.

As regards this clonotype: A much larger clonotype is one base distant, so this may be a read error. The rearrangement joins TRBV6-6 to TRBJ1-6; a possible D gene is TRBD1 (6 bases). CDR3 size: 13 residues. Germline V lookup: CDR1 MNHNY, CDR2 SVGAGI (reference sequence). The CDR3 loop is CDSSSTGISPLHF. CDR3 bases: TGTGACAGCAGTTCAACAGGGATTTCACCCCTCCACTTT.

This chain joins TRBV6-1 and TRBJ2-7, with 7 bases lining up with TRBD1. In germline, CDR1 is MNHNS, CDR2 SASEGT. With V trimmed by 7 bases and J by 1 base, 4 bases remained unmatched. The CDR3 extends over 13 amino acids. DNA for the CDR3: TGTGCCAGCACCCGGACAGGTTCCTACGAGCAGTACTTC. It translates to CASTRTGSYEQYF.

Of note for this clonotype: At one end the junction does not follow the germline gene, possibly because of a read error. The gene calls are TRBV6-2 or TRBV6-3 and TRBJ2-7; tentative D call: TRBD2 (5 bases). Germline-derived CDR1 and CDR2 are MNHEY and SVGEGT. This CDR3 spans 12 amino acids. DNA of the CDR3: TGTGCCAGCAGTTACGTAGGAGGCGAGCCGTACTTC. It codes for CASSYVGGEPYF.

As concerns this clonotype: This may stem from a read error, because a much larger clone lies one nucleotide away. The chain joins TRBV7-9 to TRBJ2-2; D gene ambiguous. V shed 7 bases and J shed 6 bases, with 9 bases lying between them. Germline CDR1 and CDR2: SEHNR and FQNEAQ (reference sequence). The CDR3 has 12 residues. DNA for the CDR3: TGTGCCAGCAACTTTTTTGCCGGGGAGCTGTTTTTT. It yields the protein CASNFFAGELFF. The entire variable domain, with the rest obtained from reference TRBV7-9 and TRBJ2-2, is as follows: DTGVSQNPRHKITKRGQNVTFRCDPISEHNRLYWYRQTLGQGPEFLTYFQNEAQLEKSRLLSDRFSAERPKGSFSTLEIQRTEQGDSAMYLCASNFFAGELFFGEGSRLTVL.

Note on this clonotype: One end of the junction does not line up with germline, which may come from a read error. V usage is TRBV11-2 and J usage is TRBJ2-5; D remains unclear. Germline V lookup: CDR1 SGHAT, CDR2 FQNNGV. This CDR3 comprises 13 residues. Here the CDR3 reads CASSYNTQETQHF. CDR3 nucleotide sequence: TGTGCAAGCAGCTACAATACACAAGAGACCCAGCATTTC.

In the case of this clonotype: A read error is possible here, since a much larger clone lies one base away. The chain joins TRBV28 to TRBJ2-3, with 7 positions matching TRBD2. CDR1 is MDHEN, CDR2 SYDVKM, per germline. This CDR3 is built from 18 residues. The CDR3 DNA follows: TGTGCCAGCAGCACTGTTGTGCGTAGCGGGCCCGGCTCTTATACGAAGTATTTT. It yields the protein CASSTVVRSGPGSYTKYF.

The genes are TRBV29-1 and TRBJ1-1; unclear D gene. V lost 7 bases and J lost 0, with 12 bases in between. This CDR3 has 13 amino acids. Germline values: CDR1 SQVTM, CDR2 ANQGSEA. As DNA, the CDR3 is TGCAGCGCCTGGTACGGGCTGAACACTGAAGCTTTCTTT. Protein: CSAWYGLNTEAFF.

This clonotype has at least ten counts. The V and J genes are TRBV24-1 and TRBJ2-5; TRBD1 matches 9 bases. CDR3 length: 16 residues. In germline, CDR1 is KGHDR, CDR2 SFDVKD. V lost 4 bases to trimming and J lost 5 bases; unmatched junction nucleotides: 10. Here the CDR3 DNA reads TGTGCCACCAGTGAGCCGGGACAGGGTGTATGGGAGACCCAGTACTTC. Encoded protein: CATSEPGQGVWETQYF.

The CDR3 region is CASSPIGFQGTQYF. CDR3 nucleotides: TGTGCCAGCAGTCCGATAGGGTTTCAAGGTACGCAGTATTTT. This chain connects TRBV6-2 or TRBV6-3 to TRBJ2-3; D not certain. The CDR3 loop spans 14 amino acids. V was shortened by 5 bases and J by 8 bases, with 17 bases between the two germline ends. Germline V gene data show CDR1 as MNHEY and CDR2 as SVGEGT.

The CDR3 sequence is CASSPLRYNNIEQFF. The CDR3 nucleotides are TGCGCCAGCAGCCCGCTCCGTTACAACAACATTGAGCAGTTCTTC. The rearrangement links TRBV4-1 to TRBJ2-1; D gene uncertain. The germline gives CDR1 MGHRA, CDR2 YSYEKL. The V gene lost 4 bases and the J gene lost 9 bases, with 19 bases spanning the gap. The CDR3 loop spans 15 amino acids.

In the case of this clonotype: A much bigger clone sits one base away, suggesting this may be a read error. The V gene is TRBV5-1, the J gene TRBJ1-2; possible D gene TRBD1, 6 bases. V lost 3 bases to trimming and J lost 8 bases, with 14 bases between them. This CDR3 region has 13 residues. CDR1 and CDR2 (germline): SGHRS, YFSETQ. The CDR3 spells CASSSQGSRGYTF. The CDR3 DNA sequence: TGCGCCAGCAGCTCACAGGGATCGAGGGGCTACACCTTC.

With regard to this clonotype: The CDR3 ends on some other residue instead of the conserved phenylalanine or tryptophan, so this is likely a read error. This chain links TRBV6-5 with TRBJ2-3; 10 bases agree with TRBD1. Germline CDR1 reads MNHEY; CDR2 reads SVGAGI. This CDR3 region has 14 residues. CDR3 sequence reads: CVSMTGGGGDTQYS. CDR3 DNA: TGTGTCAGCATGACAGGGGGCGGAGGAGATACGCAGTATTCT.

This clonotype has ten or more counts. The genes are TRBV10-3 and TRBJ2-7; no reliable D call. This CDR3 has 12 residues. The V and J ends lost 8 bases and 3 bases respectively, with 11 bases between them. The germline CDR1 and CDR2 sequences are ENHRY and SYGVKD. As DNA, the CDR3 is TGTGCCATCGGTTCCCCGCGCTACGAGCAGTACTTC. Translated: CAIGSPRYEQYF.

About this clonotype itself: It may be a read error: a sequence one base away is much more abundant. The rearrangement links TRBV13 to TRBJ2-7; D ambiguous. CDR1 and CDR2 from the germline V gene are PRHDT and FYEKMQ (reference sequence). This CDR3 comprises 11 residues. Trimming left V 1 base short and J 4 bases short, with 2 bases between. The CDR3 DNA reads TGTGCCAGCAGCTTAGCTTACGAGCAGTACTTC. Protein: CASSLAYEQYF.

The count of this clonotype is one. The junction departs from the called germline gene at one end, perhaps through a read error. The chain has TRBV11-2 and TRBJ2-3; possible D gene TRBD2, 5 bases. The CDR3 spans 14 residues. Germline CDR1 SGHAT, CDR2 FQNNGV. The CDR3 loop reads CTSWMKGEGDTQYF. In DNA form, the CDR3 reads TGTACCAGCTGGATGAAGGGTGAGGGAGATACGCAGTATTTT.

This clonotype was observed at least ten times. The gene calls are TRBV7-9 and TRBJ2-5; TRBD2 is a possible D gene (6 bases). CDR3 size: 14 residues. V lost 4 bases and J 1 base, leaving 10 bases between the germline ends. CDR1 SEHNR and CDR2 FQNEAQ come from the germline V gene (reference sequence). CDR3: CASSSGVAQETQYF. CDR3 bases: TGTGCCAGCAGCTCGGGAGTAGCCCAAGAGACCCAGTACTTC. Together with reference TRBV7-9 and TRBJ2-5, the CDR3 gives the full variable domain: DTGVSQNPRHKITKRGQNVTFRCDPISEHNRLYWYRQTLGQGPEFLTYFQNEAQLEKSRLLSDRFSAERPKGSFSTLEIQRTEQGDSAMYLCASSSGVAQETQYFGPGTRLLVL.

This clonotype was detected only a few times. Lacking the conserved final phenylalanine or tryptophan, this CDR3 likely reflects a read error. The chain employs TRBV7-8 and TRBJ1-1; D is ambiguous. Per germline, CDR1 SGHVS and CDR2 FQNEAQ. This CDR3 is 13 amino acids long. Written as DNA, the CDR3 is TGTACCAGCAGCTTAGTCGATAGGACTGAAGCTTTCCTT. Translation: CTSSLVDRTEAFL.

In regard to this clonotype: This may arise from a read error, as a much more abundant clone is one base away. The rearrangement links TRBV7-3 to TRBJ1-1; maybe TRBD1 (6 bases). The length of the CDR3 is 13 residues. The V end was cut by 4 bases, the J end by 7 bases, with 13 bases between. Germline CDR1 is SGHTA and CDR2 is FQGTGA. CDR3 residues: CASSYGTGCEAFF. DNA of the CDR3: TGTGCCAGCAGCTATGGAACAGGGTGTGAAGCTTTCTTT.